This T cell receptor beta chain stems from a study of CD8+CD57+ T cells in acquired aplastic anemia. The CDR3 covers 15 residues. Trimming cost V 3 bases and J 0 bases, with 10 bases left between them. CDR1 and CDR2 from the germline V gene are KGHDR and SFDVKD. Genomic DNA provided the template from which TCR beta VDJ and CDR3 profiles were obtained. TCRdb recomputed calls from the reads with MiXCR, one row per CDR3 protein. The repertoire consists of approximately 170,000 distinct CDR3 sequences, with roughly half occurring once and the leading ten covering about 17%. The origin of this receptor is a human donor in good health, serving as a control. Sequencing was performed on sorted CD4+, CD8+, or CD8+CD57+ T cells (not recorded which) from PBMCs. The chain links TRBV24-1 to TRBJ1-2, with D unresolved. Here the CDR3 reads CATSDQTATNYGYTF. The DNA for the CDR3 is TGTGCCACCAGTGATCAAACAGCGACTAACTATGGCTACACCTTC.